This T cell receptor beta chain emerged from a study of PD-1 and CTLA-4 blockade in melanoma. A remark on this clone: The same CDR3 also results from other DNA sequences found in this sample.

Profiled with immunoSEQ multiplex PCR; TCRdb holds only in-frame clones, not every one. Of some 33,000 clones listed, around 89% are singletons. The CDR3 length is 13 residues. V was pared by 1 base and J by 0 bases, with 3 bases between. The source material was CD8+ T cells from peripheral blood, sampled from a patient given anti-PD-1 treatment. The rearrangement joins TRBV12-3 or TRBV12-4 to TRBJ1-1; D uncertain. The sequence was collected from a human donor with melanoma. CDR3 nucleotides: TGTGCCAGCAGTTTAGGACTGAACACTGAAGCTTTCTTT. The encoded protein is CASSLGLNTEAFF.